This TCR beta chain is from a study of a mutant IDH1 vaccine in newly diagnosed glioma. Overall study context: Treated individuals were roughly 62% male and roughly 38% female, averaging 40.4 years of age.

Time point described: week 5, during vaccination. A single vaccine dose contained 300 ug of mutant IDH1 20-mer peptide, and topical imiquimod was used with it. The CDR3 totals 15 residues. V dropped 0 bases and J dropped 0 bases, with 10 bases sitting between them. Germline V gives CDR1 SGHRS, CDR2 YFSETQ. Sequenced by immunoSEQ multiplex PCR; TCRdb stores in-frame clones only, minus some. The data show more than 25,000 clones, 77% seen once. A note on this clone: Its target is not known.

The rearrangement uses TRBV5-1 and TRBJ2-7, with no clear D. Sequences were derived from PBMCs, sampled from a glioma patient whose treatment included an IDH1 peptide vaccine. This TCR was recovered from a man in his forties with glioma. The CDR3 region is CASSLEGPSSYEQYF. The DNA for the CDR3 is TGCGCCAGCAGCTTGGAAGGGCCAAGCTCCTACGAGCAGTACTTC.